These 23 T cell receptor beta chains were all obtained from the same sample, sequenced in a study of human T cells and chemical hapten exposure. Documented time point: patch test 3, about 24 weeks after DPC sensitization. As to treatment: therapeutic diphenylcyclopropenone sensitization with weekly scalp DPC. From whole blood left unfractionated, total RNA was extracted. MiXCR, applied by TCRdb to the RACE reads, yields one record per CDR3 protein. This sample yields tens of thousands of distinct CDR3 sequences, of which about 12% are seen a single time; roughly 2.5% belongs to the top ten. The sequences come from whole blood, collected in connection with sensitization to the hapten diphenylcyclopropenone (DPC). The receptors stem from a woman in her thirties or forties with alopecia areata. Some clones in this sample may be carry-over from other donors' samples.

This clonotype was counted a few times. The DNA for the CDR3 is TGTGCCAGCAGCCTCGGTAGGGGCGGGAGAAACATTCAGTACTTC. Its translation: CASSLGRGGRNIQYF. The rearrangement joins TRBV28 to TRBJ2-4; 7 positions match TRBD2. The CDR3 covers 15 residues. V dropped 6 bases and J dropped 6; count of bases not matched to a gene: 11. Germline V CDR1 and CDR2: MDHEN, SYDVKM.

The rearrangement links TRBV20-1 to TRBJ2-7, with TRBD2 as a possible D gene (6 bases). This CDR3 comprises 14 residues. The V gene's germline CDR1 is DFQATT and CDR2 SNEGSKA (reference sequence). Trimming removed 6 bases from V and 0 bases from J, with 15 bases in between. CDR3 DNA sequence: TGCAGTGCCACGGGGAGGACAAACTCCTACGAGCAGTACTTC. Protein sequence: CSATGRTNSYEQYF.

The J gene is TRBJ2-3, the V gene TRBV3-1; D ambiguous. The CDR3 is 16 amino acids. Germline CDR1 LGHDT, CDR2 YNNKEL (reference sequence). The V and J ends lost 0 bases and 1 base respectively, with 11 bases between them. CDR3 sequence reads: CASSQETAWGTDTQYF. In nucleotides, the CDR3 is TGTGCCAGCAGCCAAGAAACCGCCTGGGGCACAGATACGCAGTATTTT.

This clonotype was observed a few times. The CDR3: CASSKRERDEQFF. The CDR3, as DNA: TGCGCCAGCAGTAAGCGGGAGAGGGATGAGCAGTTCTTC. The gene calls are TRBV10-2 and TRBJ2-1; 8 nucleotides line up with TRBD2. The CDR3 has 13 residues. Per the germline V gene, CDR1 is WSHSY and CDR2 is SAAADI. With 5 bases clipped from V and 8 bases from J, the junction kept 5 bases outside the gene matches.

The sample holds many counts of this clonotype. This chain uses TRBV12-3 or TRBV12-4 with TRBJ2-7, with a possible D match to TRBD2 (5 bases). Trimming took 3 bases from V and 6 from J, leaving 9 bases between them. The CDR3 has 12 amino acids. CDR3 residues: CASSFGLAEQYF. The CDR3 nucleotides are TGTGCCAGCAGTTTCGGCCTAGCCGAGCAGTACTTC.

The table lists this clonotype with a few counts. The rearrangement uses TRBV28 and TRBJ1-2; no clear D. This CDR3 is built from 12 residues. V lost 5 bases to trimming and J lost 6 bases, with 10 bases between them. Germline CDR1 MDHEN, CDR2 SYDVKM. The CDR3 loop is CASSRLTDGYTF. The CDR3 DNA reads TGTGCCAGCAGTCGCCTGACGGATGGCTACACCTTC.

This clonotype was detected many times. V is TRBV7-3 and J is TRBJ2-1, with a tentative D call TRBD2 (6 bases). The CDR3 contains 13 residues. V was pared by 5 bases and J by 10 bases, with 15 bases between. Germline CDR1 and CDR2: SGHTA and FQGTGA. CDR3 DNA: TGTGCCAGCAGCGCCGGACTAACACGGGAGCAGTTCTTC. Amino acids: CASSAGLTREQFF.

This clonotype was found many times. The V and J genes are TRBV7-2 and TRBJ2-2, with D maybe TRBD2 (6 bases). The V and J ends lost 5 bases and 4 bases respectively, with 14 bases between them. The CDR3 has 15 amino acids. Germline-derived CDR1 and CDR2 are SGHTA and FQGNSA. Written as DNA, the CDR3 is TGTGCCAGCAGCCTCTCTAGCGTTACCACCGGGGAGCTGTTTTTT. This gives the protein CASSLSSVTTGELFF. The full variable domain, its missing parts supplied by reference TRBV7-2 and TRBJ2-2, is GAGVSQSPSNKVTEKGKDVELRCDPISGHTALYWYRQSLGQGLEFLIYFQGNSAPDKSGLPSDRFSAERTGGSVSTLTIQRTQQEDSAVYLCASSLSSVTTGELFFGEGSRLTVL.

The chain is built from TRBV20-1 and TRBJ2-1; D gene ambiguous. Germline CDR1 and CDR2: DFQATT and SNEGSKA (reference sequence). Trimming removed 0 bases from V and 9 bases from J, with 12 bases in between. The CDR3 covers 13 residues. Here the CDR3 reads CSARDRRLGEQFF. CDR3 DNA sequence: TGCAGTGCTAGAGATAGAAGGTTGGGTGAGCAGTTCTTC.

This clonotype was observed many times. The rearrangement uses TRBV3-1 and TRBJ1-3, with D hard to call. This CDR3 has 15 amino acids. V was cut by 5 bases and J by 0 bases, with 11 bases left in between. From germline, CDR1 is LGHDT and CDR2 YNNKEL (reference sequence). This CDR3 reads CASSTRDFSGNTIYF. Written as DNA, the CDR3 is TGTGCCAGCAGCACACGGGATTTCTCTGGAAACACCATATATTTT. The variable domain in full, with the rest retrieved from reference TRBV3-1 and TRBJ1-3, is DTAVSQTPKYLVTQMGNDKSIKCEQNLGHDTMYWYKQDSKKFLKIMFSYNNKELIINETVPNRFSPKSPDKAHLNLHINSLELGDSAVYFCASSTRDFSGNTIYFGEGSWLTVV.

This clonotype was detected many times. The chain carries TRBV28 and TRBJ1-4; TRBD1 might be the D (5 bases). Trimming cost V 6 bases and J 7 bases, with 15 bases left between them. There are 14 residues in the CDR3. The germline V gene has CDR1 MDHEN and CDR2 SYDVKM. CDR3 sequence reads: CASSRRVQGEKLFF. The CDR3 DNA sequence: TGTGCCAGCAGCCGGAGGGTCCAGGGTGAAAAACTGTTTTTT.

In its sample, this clonotype was seen many times. This rearrangement joins TRBV12-3 or TRBV12-4 to TRBJ1-4; no firm D call. Trimming left V 7 bases short and J 8 bases short, with 14 bases between. The CDR3 is 13 residues long. The CDR3 DNA sequence: TGTGCCAGCAACTCCCCCCACGGAGAAAAACTGTTTTTT. This sequence encodes CASNSPHGEKLFF.

This clonotype was found a few times. The CDR3, as DNA: TGTGCCAGCAGTTTAGGGCCAACAGGGCCTGGGGATACGCAGTATTTT. Protein sequence: CASSLGPTGPGDTQYF. The J gene is TRBJ2-3, the V gene TRBV27, with TRBD1 as a possible D gene (6 bases). Germline assignment: CDR1 MNHEY and CDR2 SMNVEV (reference sequence). Trimming took off 2 bases at V and 6 bases at J, with 18 bases between the two ends. There are 16 residues in the CDR3.

This clonotype appeared many times. The chain uses TRBV3-1 and TRBJ1-2; 7 bases map to TRBD1. The V and J ends lost 8 bases and 7 bases, in that order; junction bases with no gene match: 10. Germline CDR1 reads LGHDT; CDR2 reads YNNKEL (reference sequence). CDR3 length: 13 amino acids. CDR3 DNA sequence: TGTGCCAGCGCCCCGGGACAGCGCTCTGGCTACACCTTC. This encodes CASAPGQRSGYTF.

This clonotype was detected only a few times. This chain joins TRBV28 and TRBJ2-7; weak D call: TRBD1 (5 bases). CDR1 MDHEN and CDR2 SYDVKM come from the germline V gene. The CDR3 is made up of 14 amino acids. V gave up 6 bases and J gave up 3 bases, with 15 bases separating them. CDR3 DNA sequence: TGTGCCAGCAGCCTCCGTGGGGCTAACTACGAGCAGTACTTC. Its translation is CASSLRGANYEQYF.

Ten or more counts support this clonotype. This chain uses TRBV30 with TRBJ1-6, with 7 bases that match TRBD1. This CDR3 has 13 residues. Trimming took 4 bases from V and 14 from J; bases not matched to a gene: 11. Germline values: CDR1 GTSNPN, CDR2 SVGIG (reference sequence). CDR3 DNA sequence: TGTGCCTGGACTCGGGACAGACTCTTCTCCCTCCACTTT. Encoded protein: CAWTRDRLFSLHF.

The genes are TRBV10-2 and TRBJ1-6, with D perhaps TRBD1 (6 bases). Trimming shortened V by 6 bases and J by 8 bases, and 11 bases separated the two germline ends. Looked up from germline, CDR1 is WSHSY and CDR2 is SAAADI. The CDR3 extends over 13 amino acids. The CDR3 reads CASRGQSDSPLHF. In nucleotides, the CDR3 is TGCGCCAGCAGAGGACAGAGTGATTCACCCCTCCACTTT.

Ten or more counts support this clonotype. The V and J genes are TRBV20-1 and TRBJ2-1, with D possibly being TRBD2 (5 bases). Trimming took 0 bases from V and 4 from J, leaving 13 bases between them. CDR3 length: 15 residues. CDR1 and CDR2 from the germline V gene are DFQATT and SNEGSKA (reference sequence). The CDR3 DNA is TGCAGTGCTAGAGATCCACTAGTTTCATACAATGAGCAGTTCTTC. It translates to CSARDPLVSYNEQFF.

This clonotype was seen at least ten times. The J gene is TRBJ2-7, the V gene TRBV9; TRBD2 aligns across 8 bases. Germline lookup yields CDR1 SGDLS and CDR2 YYNGEE. The junction had 2 bases not matched to a gene; V was cut back by 0 bases and J by 0 bases. The CDR3 runs 15 residues. This chain's CDR3 is CASSVDSGSSYEQYF. The DNA for the CDR3 is TGTGCCAGCAGCGTAGACAGCGGGAGCTCCTACGAGCAGTACTTC.

Many counts were recorded for this clonotype. The CDR3 DNA reads TGTGCCAGCAGCATCAGGGGGGGATTAAACACTGAAGCTTTCTTT. Its protein product is CASSIRGGLNTEAFF. The V gene is TRBV11-2, the J gene TRBJ1-1, with TRBD1 matching 7 bases. The germline V gene encodes CDR1 SGHAT and CDR2 FQNNGV. This CDR3 is built from 15 residues. The V gene end was trimmed by 5 bases and the J gene end by 2 bases; junction bases not matched to a gene: 8.

This clonotype was found many times. This chain links TRBV6-1 with TRBJ2-3, with D perhaps matching TRBD1 (5 bases). The CDR3 runs 18 residues. Germline CDR1 is MNHNS and CDR2 is SASEGT. With 3 bases removed from V and 2 bases from J, the gap between germline ends came to 21 bases. CDR3 DNA sequence: TGTGCCAGCAGTGATCGTGTACTTGGGGCAACTAACACAGATACGCAGTATTTT. Its translation is CASSDRVLGATNTDTQYF.

The chain employs TRBV12-3 or TRBV12-4 and TRBJ1-1; 7 positions agree with TRBD1. This CDR3 comprises 15 residues. The trim removed 2 bases at V and 1 base at J, leaving 4 bases unmatched. CDR3 sequence (DNA): TGTGCCAGCAGTTTATGGGGGACAGAGAACACTGAAGCTTTCTTT. It specifies CASSLWGTENTEAFF.

This clonotype has a count of ten or more. The CDR3 is CASKADHSTDTQYF. In DNA, the CDR3 is TGCGCCAGCAAAGCGGACCATAGCACAGATACGCAGTATTTT. This sequence joins TRBV10-2 and TRBJ2-3, with a possible D match to TRBD2 (5 bases). V lost 7 bases and J lost 0, with 11 bases in between. The germline gives CDR1 WSHSY, CDR2 SAAADI. The CDR3 totals 14 residues.